This entry is about one TCR beta chain. Its antigen is not identified. CDR1 is LGHNA and CDR2 is YSLEER in the germline V gene. Trimming at V came to 5 bases and at J to 1 base, leaving 12 bases not matched to a gene. The CDR3 spans 17 residues. The data were obtained in a study of T cells in Graves' hyperthyroidism and ophthalmopathy. Study summary: Peripheral blood collection took place at initial diagnosis, before any treatment.

Enrolled ophthalmopathy patients presented with a Clinical Activity Score of at least 3, a NOSPECS grade of at least 4, and disease duration under 3 months. Using RNA transcripts as the source, TCR beta CDR3 regions were amplified. The TCR CDR3 first-round RT-PCR relied on the HTBI primer set. TCRdb passed the multiplex PCR reads through MiXCR, listing each CDR3 protein once. This table has 250,000 to 300,000 distinct CDR3 sequences, about a sixth appearing once. Study-wide results and limits: Using 13 V-J features, a model discriminated ophthalmopathy from stable hyperthyroidism.

The receptor was isolated from a woman aged 60-75 years with Graves' ophthalmopathy. Material: blood. The gene calls are TRBV4-3 and TRBJ2-3; 7 bases match TRBD2. DNA of the CDR3: TGCGCCAGCAGCGCGCGGGAGTTGGTTTGGGGCACAGATACGCAGTATTTT. It specifies CASSARELVWGTDTQYF.